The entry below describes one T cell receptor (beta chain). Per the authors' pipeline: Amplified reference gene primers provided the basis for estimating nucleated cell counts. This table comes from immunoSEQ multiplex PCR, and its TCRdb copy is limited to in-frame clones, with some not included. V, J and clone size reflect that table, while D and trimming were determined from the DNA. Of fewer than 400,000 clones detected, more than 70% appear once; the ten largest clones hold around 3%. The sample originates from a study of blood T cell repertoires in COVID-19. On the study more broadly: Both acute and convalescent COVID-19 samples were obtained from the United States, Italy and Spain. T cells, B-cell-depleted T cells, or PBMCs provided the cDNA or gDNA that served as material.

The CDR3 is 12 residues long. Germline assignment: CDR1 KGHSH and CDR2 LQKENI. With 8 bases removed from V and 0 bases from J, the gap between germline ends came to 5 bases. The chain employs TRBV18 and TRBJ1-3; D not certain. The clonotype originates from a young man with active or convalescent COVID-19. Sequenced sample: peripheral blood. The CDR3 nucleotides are TGTGCCAGCCGGGTCTCTGGAAACACCATATATTTT. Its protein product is CASRVSGNTIYF.